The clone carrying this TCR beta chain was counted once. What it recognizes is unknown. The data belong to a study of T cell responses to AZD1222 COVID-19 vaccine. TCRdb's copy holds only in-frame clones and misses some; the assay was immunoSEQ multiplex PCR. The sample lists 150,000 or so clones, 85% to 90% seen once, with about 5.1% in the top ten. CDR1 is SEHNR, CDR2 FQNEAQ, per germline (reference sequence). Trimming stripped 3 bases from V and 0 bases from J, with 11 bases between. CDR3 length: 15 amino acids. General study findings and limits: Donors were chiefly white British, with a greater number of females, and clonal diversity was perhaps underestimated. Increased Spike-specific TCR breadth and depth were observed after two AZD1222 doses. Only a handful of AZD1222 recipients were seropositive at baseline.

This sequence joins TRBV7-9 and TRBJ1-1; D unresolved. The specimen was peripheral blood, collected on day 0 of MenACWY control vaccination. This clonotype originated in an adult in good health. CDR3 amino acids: CASSFLDGLNTEAFF. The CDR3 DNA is TGTGCCAGCAGCTTCTTGGACGGCCTGAACACTGAAGCTTTCTTT.